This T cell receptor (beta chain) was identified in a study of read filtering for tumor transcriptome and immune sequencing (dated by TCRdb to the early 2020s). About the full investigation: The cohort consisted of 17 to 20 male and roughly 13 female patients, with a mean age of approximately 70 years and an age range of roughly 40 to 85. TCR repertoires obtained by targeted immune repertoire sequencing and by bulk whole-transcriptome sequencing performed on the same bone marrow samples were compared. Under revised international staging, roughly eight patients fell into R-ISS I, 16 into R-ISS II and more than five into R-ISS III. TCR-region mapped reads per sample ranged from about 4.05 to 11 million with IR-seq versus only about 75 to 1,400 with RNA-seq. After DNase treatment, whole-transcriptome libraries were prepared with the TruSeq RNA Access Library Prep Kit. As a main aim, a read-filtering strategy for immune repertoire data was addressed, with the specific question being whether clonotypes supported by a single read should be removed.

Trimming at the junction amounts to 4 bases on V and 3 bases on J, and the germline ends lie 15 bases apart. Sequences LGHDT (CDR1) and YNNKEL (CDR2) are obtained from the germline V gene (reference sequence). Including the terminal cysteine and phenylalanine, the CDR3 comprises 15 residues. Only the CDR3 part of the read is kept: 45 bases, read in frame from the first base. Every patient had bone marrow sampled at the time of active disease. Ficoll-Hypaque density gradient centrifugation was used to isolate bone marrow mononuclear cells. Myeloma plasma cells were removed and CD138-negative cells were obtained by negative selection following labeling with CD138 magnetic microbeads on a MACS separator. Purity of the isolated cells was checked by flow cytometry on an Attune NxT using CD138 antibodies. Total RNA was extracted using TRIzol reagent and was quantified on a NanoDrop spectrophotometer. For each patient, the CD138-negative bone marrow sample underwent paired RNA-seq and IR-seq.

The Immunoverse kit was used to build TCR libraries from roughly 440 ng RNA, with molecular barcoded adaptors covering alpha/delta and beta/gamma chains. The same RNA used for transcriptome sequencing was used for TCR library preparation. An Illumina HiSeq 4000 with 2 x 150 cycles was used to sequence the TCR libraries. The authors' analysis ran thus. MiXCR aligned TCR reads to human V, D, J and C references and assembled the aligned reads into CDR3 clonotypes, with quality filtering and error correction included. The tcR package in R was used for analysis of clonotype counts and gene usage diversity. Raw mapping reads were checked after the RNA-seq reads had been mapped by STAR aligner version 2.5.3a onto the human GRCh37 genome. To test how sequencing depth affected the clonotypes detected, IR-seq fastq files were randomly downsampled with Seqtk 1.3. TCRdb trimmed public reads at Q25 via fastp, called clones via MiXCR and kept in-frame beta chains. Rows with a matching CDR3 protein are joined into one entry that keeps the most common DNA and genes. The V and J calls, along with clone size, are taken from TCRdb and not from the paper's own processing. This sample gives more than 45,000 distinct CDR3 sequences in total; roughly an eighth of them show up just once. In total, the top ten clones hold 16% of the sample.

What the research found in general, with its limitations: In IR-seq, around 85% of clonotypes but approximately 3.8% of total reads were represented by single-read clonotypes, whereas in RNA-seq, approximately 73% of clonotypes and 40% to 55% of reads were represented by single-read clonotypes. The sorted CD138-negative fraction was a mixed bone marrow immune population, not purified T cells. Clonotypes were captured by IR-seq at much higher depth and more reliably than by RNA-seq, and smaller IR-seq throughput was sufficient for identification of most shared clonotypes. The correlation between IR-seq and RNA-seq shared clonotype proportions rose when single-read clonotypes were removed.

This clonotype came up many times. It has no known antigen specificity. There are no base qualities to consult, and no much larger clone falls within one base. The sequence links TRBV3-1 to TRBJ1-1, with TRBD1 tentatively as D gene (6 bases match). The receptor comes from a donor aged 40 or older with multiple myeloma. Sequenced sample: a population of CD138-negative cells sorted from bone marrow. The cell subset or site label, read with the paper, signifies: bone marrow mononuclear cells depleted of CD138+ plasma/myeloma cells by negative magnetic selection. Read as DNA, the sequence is TGTGCCAGCAGCCCTCGGACAGAAAGGGACACTGAAGCTTTCTTT. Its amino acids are CASSPRTERDTEAFF.